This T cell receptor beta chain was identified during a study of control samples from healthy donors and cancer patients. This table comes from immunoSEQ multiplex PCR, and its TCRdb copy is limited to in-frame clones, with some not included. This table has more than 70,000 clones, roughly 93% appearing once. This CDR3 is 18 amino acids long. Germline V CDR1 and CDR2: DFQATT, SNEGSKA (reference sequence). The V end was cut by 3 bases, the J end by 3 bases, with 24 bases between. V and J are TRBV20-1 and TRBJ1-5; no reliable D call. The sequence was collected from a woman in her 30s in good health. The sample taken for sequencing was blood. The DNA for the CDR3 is TGCAGTGCTAGTAGAGAAGAAGGTCGTTTCGCAGCCAATCAGCCCCAGCATTTT. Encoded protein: CSASREEGRFAANQPQHF.